These 6 T cell receptor beta chains originate from one sample sequenced in a study of blood T cell repertoires in COVID-19. Generated by immunoSEQ multiplex PCR, the TCRdb table keeps only in-frame clones and is missing some. Of over 60,000 clones in the sample, 70% to 90% are singletons; the top ten hold roughly 1.2%. The sample taken for sequencing was peripheral blood. Receptors originate from a man in his forties or fifties with acute or convalescent COVID-19.

The chain employs TRBV7-2 and TRBJ2-5; 7 bases map to TRBD2. The CDR3 spans 14 residues. In germline, CDR1 is SGHTA, CDR2 FQGNSA. Unmatched junction bases numbered 1, after V lost 0 bases and J lost 3 bases. CDR3 DNA sequence: TGTGCCAGCAGCTTAGCGAGCGGGGAAGAGACCCAGTACTTC. As protein: CASSLASGEETQYF.

This clone has more than one count but fewer than ten. V is TRBV6-5 and J is TRBJ2-3; D possibly corresponds to TRBD1 (5 bases). There are 12 residues in the CDR3. V lost 10 bases and J 4 bases, leaving 12 bases between the germline ends. The germline V gene has CDR1 MNHEY and CDR2 SVGAGI. The CDR3 nucleotides read TGTGCCACCTCGACAGCTTCAGATACGCAGTATTTT. Residues: CATSTASDTQYF.

The chain has TRBV9 and TRBJ1-6, with 10 bases fitting TRBD1. The V gene's germline CDR1 is SGDLS and CDR2 YYNGEE. Trimming removed 1 base from V and 7 bases from J; junction bases left unmatched: 2. This CDR3 spans 15 amino acids. The CDR3 protein is CASSVSGQGNSPLHF. The CDR3 nucleotides are TGTGCCAGCAGCGTATCGGGACAGGGGAATTCACCCCTCCACTTT. The full variable domain, completed using reference TRBV9 and TRBJ1-6, is DSGVTQTPKHLITATGQRVTLRCSPRSGDLSVYWYQQSLDQGLQFLIQYYNGEERAKGNILERFSAQQFPDLHSELNLSSLELGDSALYFCASSVSGQGNSPLHFGNGTRLTVT.

The chain couples TRBV5-1 to TRBJ1-1; D gene ambiguous. The V and J ends lost 6 bases and 1 base respectively, with 16 bases between them. CDR3 length: 15 residues. The V gene's germline CDR1 is SGHRS and CDR2 YFSETQ. The CDR3 spells CASTLSTGGNTEAFF. CDR3 nucleotides: TGCGCCAGCACATTGTCTACCGGAGGGAACACTGAAGCTTTCTTT.

The chain employs TRBV19 and TRBJ1-3; possibly TRBD1 for D (5 bases). V was shortened by 1 base and J by 4 bases, with 17 bases between the two germline ends. The CDR3 is 17 amino acids. From germline, CDR1 is LNHDA and CDR2 SQIVND (reference sequence). Here the CDR3 reads CASSIGIRGKEGNTIYF. The CDR3 DNA is TGTGCCAGTAGTATAGGAATACGGGGGAAAGAGGGAAACACCATATATTTT.

The rearrangement uses TRBV9 and TRBJ2-7; 11 bases fit TRBD1. The CDR3 totals 15 residues. V lost 4 bases and J lost 5; bases outside the gene matches: 8. The germline V gene encodes CDR1 SGDLS and CDR2 YYNGEE. The CDR3 region has the DNA TGTGCCAGCAGCCTTCGACCGGGACAGGGGGACGAGCAGTACTTC. As protein: CASSLRPGQGDEQYF.